In its sample, the clone carrying this TCR beta chain was seen once. The target antigen is unknown. This entry is derived from a study of T cell responses to AZD1222 COVID-19 vaccine. General study points: In all cases, repertoires were sampled only after the peak T cell response. Spike-specific TCR breadth and depth rose after two AZD1222 doses. White British ancestry dominated among donors, who included more females, and clonal diversity was possibly underestimated.

This table comes from immunoSEQ multiplex PCR, and its TCRdb copy is limited to in-frame clones, with some not included. Of some 150,000 clones in the sample, approximately 87% are singletons; the top ten hold 5.5% to 6%. The CDR3 has 12 residues. With 7 bases removed from V and 5 bases from J, the gap between germline ends came to 9 bases. CDR1 and CDR2 from the germline V gene are GTSNPN and SVGIG (reference sequence). The genes are TRBV30 and TRBJ1-6; no clear D gene. The source material was peripheral blood, sampled on day 0 of MenACWY control vaccination. The TCR originated in an adult in good health. CDR3 nucleotide sequence: TGTGCCTCTGTTGGGGATAATTCACCCCTCCACTTT. Translating gives CASVGDNSPLHF.